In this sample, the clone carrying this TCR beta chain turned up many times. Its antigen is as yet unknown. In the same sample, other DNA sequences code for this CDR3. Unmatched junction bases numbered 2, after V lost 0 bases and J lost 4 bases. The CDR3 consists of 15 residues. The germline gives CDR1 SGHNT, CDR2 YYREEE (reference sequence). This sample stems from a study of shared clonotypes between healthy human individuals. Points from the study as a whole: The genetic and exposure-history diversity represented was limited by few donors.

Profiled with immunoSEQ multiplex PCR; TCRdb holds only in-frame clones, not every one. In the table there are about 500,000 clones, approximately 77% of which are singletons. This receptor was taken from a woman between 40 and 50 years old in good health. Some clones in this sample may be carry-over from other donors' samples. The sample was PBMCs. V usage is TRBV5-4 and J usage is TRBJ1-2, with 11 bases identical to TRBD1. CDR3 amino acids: CASSLEGQGGYGYTF. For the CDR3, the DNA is TGTGCCAGCAGCTTGGAGGGACAGGGGGGCTATGGCTACACCTTC.